This paragraph covers one T cell receptor beta chain sequence. This record comes from a study of blood T cell repertoires in COVID-19. In the original processing: Estimation of nucleated cell counts was performed using reference gene primer amplification. Here immunoSEQ multiplex PCR was the method, and the copy in TCRdb shows in-frame clones only, minus some. The V and J calls and clone size are taken from that table; D and trimming were inferred from the DNA. The sample includes under 300,000 clones, 86% of them seen just once. Germline V gene lookup returns CDR1 MNHEY and CDR2 SMNVEV (reference sequence). Trimming at V came to 6 bases and at J to 7 bases, leaving 9 bases not matched to a gene. The CDR3 is 14 residues long.

This TCR was recovered from a man between 60 and 75 years old with acute or convalescent COVID-19. J is TRBJ2-7 and V is TRBV27; TRBD1 matches at 10 bases. Sequencing input: peripheral blood. The CDR3 region is CASSRQGALGEQYF. DNA of the CDR3: TGTGCCAGCAGCCGACAGGGGGCGCTCGGGGAGCAGTACTTC.